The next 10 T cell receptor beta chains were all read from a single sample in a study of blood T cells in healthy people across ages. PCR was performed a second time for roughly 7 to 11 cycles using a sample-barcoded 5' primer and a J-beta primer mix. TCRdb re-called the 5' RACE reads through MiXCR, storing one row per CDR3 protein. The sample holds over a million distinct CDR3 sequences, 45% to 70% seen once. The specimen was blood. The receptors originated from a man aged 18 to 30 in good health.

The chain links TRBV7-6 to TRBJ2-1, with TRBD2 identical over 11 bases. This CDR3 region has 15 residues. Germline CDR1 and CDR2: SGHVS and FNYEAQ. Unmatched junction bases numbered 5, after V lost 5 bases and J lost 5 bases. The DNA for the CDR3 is TGTGCCAGCAGCCCAATGACTAGCGGGGACAATGAGCAGTTCTTC. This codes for CASSPMTSGDNEQFF.

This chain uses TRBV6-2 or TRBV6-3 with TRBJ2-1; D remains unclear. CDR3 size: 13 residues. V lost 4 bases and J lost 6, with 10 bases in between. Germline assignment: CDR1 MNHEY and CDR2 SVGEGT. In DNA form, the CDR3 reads TGTGCCAGCAGTTGGGGATTTGGCAATGAGCAGTTCTTC. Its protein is CASSWGFGNEQFF.

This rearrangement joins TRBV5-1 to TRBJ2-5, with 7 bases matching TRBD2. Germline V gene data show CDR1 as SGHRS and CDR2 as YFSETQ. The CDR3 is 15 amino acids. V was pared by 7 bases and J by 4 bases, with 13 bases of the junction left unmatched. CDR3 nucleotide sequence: TGCGCCAGCCAAAACAGCGGGGACTACGGAGAGACCCAGTACTTC. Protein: CASQNSGDYGETQYF.

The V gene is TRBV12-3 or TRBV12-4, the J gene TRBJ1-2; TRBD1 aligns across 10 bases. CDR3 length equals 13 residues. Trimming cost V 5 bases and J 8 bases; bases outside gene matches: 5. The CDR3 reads CASSATGGLGYTF. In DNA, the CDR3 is TGTGCCAGCAGTGCGACAGGGGGCCTCGGCTACACCTTC.

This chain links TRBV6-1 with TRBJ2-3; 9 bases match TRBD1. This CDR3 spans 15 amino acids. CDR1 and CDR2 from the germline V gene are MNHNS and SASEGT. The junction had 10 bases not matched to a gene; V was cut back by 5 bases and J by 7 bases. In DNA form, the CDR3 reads TGTGCCAGCAGTTCGTCCCGGGACAGGGAATATACGCAGTATTTT. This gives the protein CASSSSRDREYTQYF.

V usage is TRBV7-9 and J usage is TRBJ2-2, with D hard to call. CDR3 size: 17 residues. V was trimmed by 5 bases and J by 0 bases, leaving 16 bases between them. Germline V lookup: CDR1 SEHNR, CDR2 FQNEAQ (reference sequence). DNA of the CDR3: TGTGCCAGCAGCCCTCCTAACGGGCTCGCGAACACCGGGGAGCTGTTTTTT. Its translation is CASSPPNGLANTGELFF.

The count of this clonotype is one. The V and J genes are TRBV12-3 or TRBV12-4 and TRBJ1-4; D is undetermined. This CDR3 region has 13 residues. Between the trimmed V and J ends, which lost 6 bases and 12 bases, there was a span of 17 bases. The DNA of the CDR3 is TGTGCCAGCAGCCCCTCTAGGGCCGCGGAACTGTTTTTT. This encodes CASSPSRAAELFF.

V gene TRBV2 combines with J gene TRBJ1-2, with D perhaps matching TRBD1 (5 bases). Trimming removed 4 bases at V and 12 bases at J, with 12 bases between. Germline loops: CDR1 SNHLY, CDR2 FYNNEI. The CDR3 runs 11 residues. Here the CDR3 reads CASSADTMHTF. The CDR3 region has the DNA TGTGCCAGCAGTGCGGACACCATGCACACCTTC.

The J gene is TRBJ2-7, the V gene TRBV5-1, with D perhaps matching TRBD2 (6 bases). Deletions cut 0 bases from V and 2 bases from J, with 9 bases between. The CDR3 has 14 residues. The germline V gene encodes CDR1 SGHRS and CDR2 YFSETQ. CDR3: CASSLGWGAYEQYF. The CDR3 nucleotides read TGCGCCAGCAGCTTGGGTTGGGGGGCCTACGAGCAGTACTTC. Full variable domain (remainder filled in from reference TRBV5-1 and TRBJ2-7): KAGVTQTPRYLIKTRGQQVTLSCSPISGHRSVSWYQQTPGQGLQFLFEYFSETQRNKGNFPGRFSGRQFSNSRSEMNVSTLELGDSALYLCASSLGWGAYEQYFGPGTRLTVT.

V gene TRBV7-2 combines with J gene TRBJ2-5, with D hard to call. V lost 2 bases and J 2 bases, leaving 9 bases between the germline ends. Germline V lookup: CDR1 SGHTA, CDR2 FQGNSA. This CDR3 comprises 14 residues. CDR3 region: CASSLKGQQETQYF. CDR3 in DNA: TGTGCCAGCAGCTTAAAGGGCCAACAAGAGACCCAGTACTTC.